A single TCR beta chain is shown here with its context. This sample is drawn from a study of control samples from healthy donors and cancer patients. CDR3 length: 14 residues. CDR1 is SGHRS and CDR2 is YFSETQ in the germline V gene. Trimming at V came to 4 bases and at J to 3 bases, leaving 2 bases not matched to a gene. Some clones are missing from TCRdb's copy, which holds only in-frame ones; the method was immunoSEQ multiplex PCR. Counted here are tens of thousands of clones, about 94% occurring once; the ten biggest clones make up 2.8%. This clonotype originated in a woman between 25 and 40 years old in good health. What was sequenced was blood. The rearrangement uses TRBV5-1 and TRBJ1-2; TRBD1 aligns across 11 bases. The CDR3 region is CASSRDRGDYGYTF. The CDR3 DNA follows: TGCGCCAGCAGCCGGGACAGGGGGGACTATGGCTACACCTTC. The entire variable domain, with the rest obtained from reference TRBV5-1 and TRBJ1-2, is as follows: KAGVTQTPRYLIKTRGQQVTLSCSPISGHRSVSWYQQTPGQGLQFLFEYFSETQRNKGNFPGRFSGRQFSNSRSEMNVSTLELGDSALYLCASSRDRGDYGYTFGSGTRLTVV.